The 17 T cell receptor beta chains below were found in one sample sequenced in a study of T cell responses to AZD1222 COVID-19 vaccine. Assay: immunoSEQ multiplex PCR; the TCRdb copy retains only in-frame clones and omits some. The top ten clones hold about 8.2% of a sample with approximately 71,000 clones, 85% to 90% of them seen once. The specimen was peripheral blood, collected on day 0 of AZD1222 vaccination. These receptors came from an adult in good health.

This chain joins TRBV27 and TRBJ1-1, with D perhaps TRBD1 (5 bases). V shed 7 bases and J shed 0 bases, with 12 bases lying between them. CDR3 size: 14 residues. The germline V gene encodes CDR1 MNHEY and CDR2 SMNVEV (reference sequence). The CDR3 bases are TGTGCCAGCACCGTCGCAGGGTTGAACACTGAAGCTTTCTTT. It is translated as CASTVAGLNTEAFF.

This clone came up a few times. This chain connects TRBV6-4 to TRBJ2-2, with D tentatively TRBD2 (6 bases). Germline assignment: CDR1 MRHNA and CDR2 SNTAGT. The CDR3 extends over 14 amino acids. V dropped 4 bases and J dropped 3 bases, with 9 bases sitting between them. Written as DNA, the CDR3 is TGTGCCAGCAGTGTCACTAGCTACACCGGGGAGCTGTTTTTT. Translating it yields CASSVTSYTGELFF.

The chain is built from TRBV2 and TRBJ2-5, with 9 bases identical to TRBD2. The trim removed 7 bases at V and 2 bases at J, leaving 11 bases unmatched. The CDR3 length is 16 residues. In germline, CDR1 is SNHLY, CDR2 FYNNEI. The CDR3 loop is CASTEISGSGQETQYF. The CDR3 DNA sequence: TGTGCCAGCACCGAAATTAGCGGGAGCGGTCAAGAGACCCAGTACTTC. Using reference TRBV2 and TRBJ2-5 for the parts outside the CDR3, the full variable domain is EPEVTQTPSHQVTQMGQEVILRCVPISNHLYFYWYRQILGQKVEFLVSFYNNEISEKSEIFDDQFSVERPDGSNFTLKIRSTKLEDSAMYFCASTEISGSGQETQYFGPGTRLLVL.

This chain joins TRBV2 and TRBJ1-2; D remains unclear. Trimming left V 4 bases short and J 5 bases short, with 14 bases between. The CDR3 is made up of 14 amino acids. CDR1 SNHLY and CDR2 FYNNEI come from the germline V gene. The CDR3 loop reads CASSGTSRGYGYTF. The CDR3 bases are TGTGCCAGCAGTGGAACCTCCCGAGGGTATGGCTACACCTTC.

The chain links TRBV6-5 to TRBJ2-2; D uncertain. Deletions cut 3 bases from V and 5 bases from J, with 7 bases between. Germline V gene sequence: CDR1 MNHEY, CDR2 SVGAGI. This CDR3 spans 13 amino acids. The CDR3: CASSYRRTGELFF. CDR3 in DNA: TGTGCCAGCAGTTATCGGAGAACCGGGGAGCTGTTTTTT.

This rearrangement joins TRBV3-1 (or the pseudogene TRBV3-2) to TRBJ1-4; 7 nucleotides align to TRBD1. The germline gives CDR1 LGHDT, CDR2 YNNKEL (reference sequence). The J segment lost 5 bases and the V segment lost 3 bases, leaving 3 bases of the junction unmatched. The CDR3 sequence is 14 residues long. CDR3 protein: CASSHSGGNEKLFF. Written as DNA, the CDR3 is TGTGCCAGCAGCCATTCAGGGGGAAATGAAAAACTGTTTTTT.

This chain connects TRBV14 to TRBJ2-7; TRBD2 agrees at 8 bases. The length of the CDR3 is 16 residues. The junction had 18 bases not matched to a gene; V was cut back by 5 bases and J by 9 bases. Germline CDR1 and CDR2: SGHDN and FVKESK. The CDR3 region is CASSSRTGKRELLQYF. In nucleotides, the CDR3 is TGTGCCAGCAGCTCCCGAACTGGCAAGCGGGAGCTGCTGCAGTACTTC.

The V call is TRBV12-3 or TRBV12-4, the J call TRBJ1-2; D not resolved. CDR3 length: 13 residues. The ends were cut back, 2 bases at V and 6 bases at J, with 10 bases in the middle. CDR3 sequence (DNA): TGTGCCAGCAGTTTAACCAGGAGGGATGGCTACACCTTC. Encoded protein: CASSLTRRDGYTF.

The rearrangement joins TRBV27 to TRBJ2-6; D may be TRBD1 (7 bases). Germline V gene lookup returns CDR1 MNHEY and CDR2 SMNVEV (reference sequence). The CDR3 is made up of 18 amino acids. V was shortened by 5 bases and J by 1 base, with 18 bases between the two germline ends. CDR3 sequence (DNA): TGTGCCAGCAGTCTTCGCGGGACAGAATGGTCTGGGGCCAACGTCCTGACTTTC. This translates into CASSLRGTEWSGANVLTF.

This sequence joins TRBV7-2 and TRBJ2-1, with TRBD2 matching over 13 bases. Germline values: CDR1 SGHTA, CDR2 FQGNSA. The CDR3 runs to 18 residues. Losses at the gene ends were 3 bases for V and 5 bases for J; bases not matched to a gene: 10. CDR3 in amino acids: CASSLSTSGRSGNNEQFF. The CDR3 DNA is TGTGCCAGCAGCTTGTCGACTAGCGGGAGGTCTGGTAACAATGAGCAGTTCTTC.

V usage is TRBV30 and J usage is TRBJ2-3; 12 bases align to TRBD2. The V and J ends lost 0 bases and 6 bases, in that order; junction bases with no gene match: 4. Germline V gives CDR1 GTSNPN, CDR2 SVGIG (reference sequence). This CDR3 is built from 15 residues. The CDR3 DNA sequence: TGTGCCTGGAGTGTAACTAGCGGGGGGCGGGATACGCAGTATTTT. It yields the protein CAWSVTSGGRDTQYF.

CDR3: CASSQGDVYNEQFF. The CDR3 region has the DNA TGTGCCAGCAGCCAAGGGGACGTATACAATGAGCAGTTCTTC. The chain links TRBV3-1 (or the pseudogene TRBV3-2) to TRBJ2-1; D is perhaps TRBD1 or TRBD2 (5 bases each). V was clipped by 1 base and J by 4 bases, with 8 bases between them. Germline V lookup: CDR1 LGHDT, CDR2 YNNKEL (reference sequence). This CDR3 region has 14 residues.

The J gene is TRBJ2-7, the V gene TRBV6-5; TRBD2 aligns across 15 bases. Germline-derived CDR1 and CDR2 are MNHEY and SVGAGI. V shed 6 bases, J shed 8 bases, and the junction held 8 bases outside the gene matches. This CDR3 region has 15 residues. This CDR3 reads CASRPRTSGRAKQYF. DNA for the CDR3: TGTGCCAGCAGACCGCGGACTAGCGGGAGGGCAAAGCAGTACTTC.

The CDR3 nucleotides read TGTGCCAGCAGCTTAGTTAAGGGGGCACGCGACGAGCAGTACTTC. Translated: CASSLVKGARDEQYF. The J gene is TRBJ2-7, the V gene TRBV11-2; TRBD1 agrees at 7 bases. This CDR3 comprises 15 residues. The germline V gene encodes CDR1 SGHAT and CDR2 FQNNGV. The junction had 8 bases not matched to a gene; V was cut back by 1 base and J by 5 bases.

The J gene is TRBJ2-7, the V gene TRBV5-6; 7 positions match TRBD1. From germline, CDR1 is SGHDT and CDR2 YYEEEE. V dropped 2 bases and J dropped 4; count of bases not matched to a gene: 12. The CDR3 is 16 amino acids. CDR3 loop: CASSLNTGVVVYEQYF. Written as DNA, the CDR3 is TGTGCCAGCAGCTTAAACACAGGGGTGGTAGTATACGAGCAGTACTTC.

This chain links TRBV30 with TRBJ1-6, with D possibly matching TRBD1 (6 bases). The CDR3 runs to 14 residues. The V end lost 3 bases, the J end lost 6 bases, and 12 bases lay between the germline ends. Germline assignment: CDR1 GTSNPN and CDR2 SVGIG (reference sequence). Written as DNA, the CDR3 is TGTGCCTGGAGGTTCGGGACATTTAATTCACCCCTCCACTTT. Translating gives CAWRFGTFNSPLHF. Supplemented by reference TRBV30 and TRBJ1-6, the full variable domain reads SQTIHQWPATLVQPVGSPLSLECTVEGTSNPNLYWYRQAAGRGLQLLFYSVGIGQISSEVPQNLSASRPQDRQFILSSKKLLLSDSGFYLCAWRFGTFNSPLHFGNGTRLTVT.

This clone occurred a few times. In DNA, the CDR3 is TGCGCCAGCAGCCCACAGTTTGGGAACTATGGCTACACCTTC. Translated: CASSPQFGNYGYTF. V and J are TRBV5-1 and TRBJ1-2; D ambiguous. V dropped 4 bases and J dropped 2 bases, with 12 bases sitting between them. CDR3 size: 14 residues. CDR1 and CDR2 from the germline V gene are SGHRS and YFSETQ. The whole variable domain, remainder taken from reference TRBV5-1 and TRBJ1-2, is KAGVTQTPRYLIKTRGQQVTLSCSPISGHRSVSWYQQTPGQGLQFLFEYFSETQRNKGNFPGRFSGRQFSNSRSEMNVSTLELGDSALYLCASSPQFGNYGYTFGSGTRLTVV.